The entry that follows covers one TCR beta chain sequence. The specificity of this receptor is unknown. The CDR3 sequence holds 14 residues, the cysteine and phenylalanine included. No nucleotide data were recorded. CDR1 and CDR2 (SNHLY, FYNNEI) derive from the germline V gene. For every CD8+ T cell subset, fewer than 350,000 cells were flow-sorted straight into RLT lysis buffer, and each subset was sorted in triplicate. To exclude memory contaminants, naive CD8+ T cells were stringently defined as CD45RO-CCR7+CD27+CD95-. Standard density gradient centrifugation was used to isolate peripheral blood mononuclear cells from buffy coats. Naive CXCR3-negative and CXCR3-positive CD8+ T cells were flow-sorted on a FACSAria III. An RNeasy Mini Kit was used to extract total RNA from the sorted cells. The data derive from a study of CXCR3-negative and CXCR3-positive naive CD8 T cells (dated by TCRdb to about 2019). For context, the study as a whole: In total, approximately 140 million TRB reads were obtained, or roughly 1.5 +/- 0.3 million reads per library. Naive subsets from a handful of donors and memory cells from 3 donors were included in the TRBV-TRBJ cluster analysis. Diversity and physicochemical repertoire analyses covered eleven to twelve donors pooled from two independent experiments.

These reads were obtained on a NextSeq 550. The Human TCR Profiling Kit (MiLaboratory) was used to make UMI-labeled 5' RACE TRB cDNA libraries. cDNA synthesis used the entire amount of extracted RNA, and PCR amplification then used the entire amount of cDNA produced. Libraries were prepared in parallel with an identical number of PCR cycles. In the source study's methods: About 50,000 +/- 9,200 unique UMI-labeled TRB cDNA molecules per library were extracted with MIGEC and MiXCR, with at least two reads per UMI required. On average, each library contained about 40,000 +/- 10,000 functional in-frame TRB CDR3 nucleotide clonotypes without stop codons. After downsampling to 5000 UMI-labeled TRB molecules per sample, diversity metrics such as normalized Shannon-Wiener and Chao1 were calculated in VDJtools. For the central five CDR3 residues, VDJtools calculated physicochemical properties weighted by clonotype size, namely interaction energy, strength, volume and Kidera factor 4. TCRdb reprocessed the reads; each CDR3 protein sequence makes one entry, and DNA is unavailable. The V and J calls, along with clone size, are taken from TCRdb and not from the paper's own processing. The data table for this sample lists more than 7,500 distinct CDR3 sequences. The ten largest clones take up 1.1% of the sample.

Study-wide conclusions, independent of this receptor: TRB CDR3s from CXCR3-positive naive cells showed higher hydrophobicity (lower Kidera factor 4), lower energy, and higher strength and volume indices than CXCR3-negative naive cells. Because surface CD5, which has been linked to self-reactivity in mice, was comparable between naive subsets, TCR interaction strength was also inferred from TRB CDR3 physicochemical properties. Because CXCR3 expression was partially decreased after cryopreservation, freshly isolated PBMCs were used for most assays. Repertoire diversity was comparably high in both naive subsets but much lower in memory CD8+ T cells. Similar TRBV-TRBJ usage was shown by naive CXCR3-negative and CXCR3-positive cells from the same donor, whereas distinct patterns were shown by memory cells.

The source material was naive CXCR3- CD8+ T cells from blood. The cell subset or site label on this specimen signifies: CD45RO-CCR7+CD27+CD95- naive CD8+ T cells lacking CXCR3 (TNR3-). The receptor chain draws on TRBV2 and TRBJ2-7; the D gene TCRdb calls, TRBD1, cannot be checked with no DNA. This receptor was obtained from a human donor in good health. Some clones in this sample may be carry-over from other donors' samples. CDR3 loop: CASTPGGGSYEQYF. Joined to the reference TRBV2 and TRBJ2-7 proteins, this CDR3 gives the full variable domain: EPEVTQTPSHQVTQMGQEVILRCVPISNHLYFYWYRQILGQKVEFLVSFYNNEISEKSEIFDDQFSVERPDGSNFTLKIRSTKLEDSAMYFCASTPGGGSYEQYFGPGTRLTVT.